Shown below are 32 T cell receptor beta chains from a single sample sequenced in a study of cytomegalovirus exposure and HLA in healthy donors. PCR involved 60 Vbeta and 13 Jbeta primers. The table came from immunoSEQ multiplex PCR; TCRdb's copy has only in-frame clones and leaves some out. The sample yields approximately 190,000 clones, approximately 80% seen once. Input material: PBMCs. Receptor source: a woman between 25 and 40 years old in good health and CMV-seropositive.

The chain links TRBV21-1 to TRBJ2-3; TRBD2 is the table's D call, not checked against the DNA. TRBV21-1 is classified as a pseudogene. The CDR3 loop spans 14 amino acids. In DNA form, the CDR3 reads TGTGCCATCACGAAATCCGGGGGGGCAGATACGCAGTATTTT. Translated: CAITKSGGADTQYF.

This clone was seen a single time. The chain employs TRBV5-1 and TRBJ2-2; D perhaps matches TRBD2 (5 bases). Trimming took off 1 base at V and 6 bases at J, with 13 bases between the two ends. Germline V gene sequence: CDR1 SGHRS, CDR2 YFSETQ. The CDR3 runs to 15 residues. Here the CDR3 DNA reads TGCGCCAGCAGCTTGACTAGTAAGAAGTCCGGGGAGCTGTTTTTT. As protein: CASSLTSKKSGELFF.

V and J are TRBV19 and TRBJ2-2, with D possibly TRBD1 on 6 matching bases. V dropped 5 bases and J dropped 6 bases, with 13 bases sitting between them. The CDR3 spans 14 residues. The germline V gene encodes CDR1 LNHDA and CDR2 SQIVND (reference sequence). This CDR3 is CASSQGTTAGELFF. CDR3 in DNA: TGTGCCAGTAGTCAGGGGACGACTGCCGGGGAGCTGTTTTTT.

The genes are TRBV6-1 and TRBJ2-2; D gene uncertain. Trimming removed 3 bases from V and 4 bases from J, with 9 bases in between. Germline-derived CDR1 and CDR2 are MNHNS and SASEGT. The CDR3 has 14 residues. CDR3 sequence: CASSDRLFTGELFF. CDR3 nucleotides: TGTGCCAGCAGTGACAGGCTTTTCACCGGGGAGCTGTTTTTT.

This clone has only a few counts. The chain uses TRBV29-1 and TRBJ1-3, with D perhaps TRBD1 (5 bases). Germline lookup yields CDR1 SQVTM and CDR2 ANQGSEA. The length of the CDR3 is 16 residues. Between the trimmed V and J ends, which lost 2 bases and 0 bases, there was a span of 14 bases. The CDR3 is CSVEKAVGGSGNTIYF. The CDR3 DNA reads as TGCAGCGTTGAAAAAGCCGTGGGGGGCTCTGGAAACACCATATATTTT. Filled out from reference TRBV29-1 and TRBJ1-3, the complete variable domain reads SAVISQKPSRDICQRGTSLTIQCQVDSQVTMMFWYRQQPGQSLTLIATANQGSEATYESGFVIDKFPISRPNLTFSTLTVSNMSPEDSSIYLCSVEKAVGGSGNTIYFGEGSWLTVV.

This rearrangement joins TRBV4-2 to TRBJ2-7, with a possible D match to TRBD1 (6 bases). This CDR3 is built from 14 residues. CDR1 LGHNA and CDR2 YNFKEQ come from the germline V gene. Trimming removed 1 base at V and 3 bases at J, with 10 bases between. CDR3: CASSQVRDNYEQYF. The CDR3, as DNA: TGTGCCAGCAGCCAAGTCCGGGACAACTACGAGCAGTACTTC.

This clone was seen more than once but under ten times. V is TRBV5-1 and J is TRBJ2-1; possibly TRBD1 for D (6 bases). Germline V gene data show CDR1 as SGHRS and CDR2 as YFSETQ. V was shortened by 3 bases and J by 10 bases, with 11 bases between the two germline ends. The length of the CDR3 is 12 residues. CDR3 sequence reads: CASSYGQREQFF. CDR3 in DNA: TGCGCCAGCAGCTACGGACAGCGCGAGCAGTTCTTC. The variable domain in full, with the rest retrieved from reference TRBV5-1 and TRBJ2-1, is KAGVTQTPRYLIKTRGQQVTLSCSPISGHRSVSWYQQTPGQGLQFLFEYFSETQRNKGNFPGRFSGRQFSNSRSEMNVSTLELGDSALYLCASSYGQREQFFGPGTRLTVL.

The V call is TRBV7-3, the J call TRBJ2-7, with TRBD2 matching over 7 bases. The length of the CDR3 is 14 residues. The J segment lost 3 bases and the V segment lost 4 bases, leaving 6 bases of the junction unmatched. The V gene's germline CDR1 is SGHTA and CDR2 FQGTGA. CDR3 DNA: TGTGCCAGCAGCTGGGGGGGGGAAGGCTACGAGCAGTACTTC. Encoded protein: CASSWGGEGYEQYF.

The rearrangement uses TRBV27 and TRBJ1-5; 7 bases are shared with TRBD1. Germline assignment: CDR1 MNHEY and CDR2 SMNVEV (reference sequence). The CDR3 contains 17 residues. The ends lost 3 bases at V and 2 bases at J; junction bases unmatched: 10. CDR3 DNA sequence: TGTGCCAGCAGTTTCTGGAGGGGGCAAGGAGGCAATCAGCCCCAGCATTTT. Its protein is CASSFWRGQGGNQPQHF.

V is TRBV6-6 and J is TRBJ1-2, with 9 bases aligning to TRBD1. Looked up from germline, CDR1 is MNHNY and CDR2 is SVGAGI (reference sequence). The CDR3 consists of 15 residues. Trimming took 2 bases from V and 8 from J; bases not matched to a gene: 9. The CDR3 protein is CASSYRDREGGGYTF. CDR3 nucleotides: TGTGCCAGCAGTTACCGGGACAGGGAAGGAGGGGGCTACACCTTC.

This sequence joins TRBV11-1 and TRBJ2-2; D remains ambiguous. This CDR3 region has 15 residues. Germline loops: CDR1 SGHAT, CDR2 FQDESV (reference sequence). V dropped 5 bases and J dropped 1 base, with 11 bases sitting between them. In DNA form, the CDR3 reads TGTGCCAGCAGCGGGCGATTACGGAACACCGGGGAGCTGTTTTTT. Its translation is CASSGRLRNTGELFF.

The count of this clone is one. The CDR3 sequence: CASSQQRGGGIANEKLFF. CDR3 sequence (DNA): TGTGCCAGCAGCCAACAGAGAGGGGGGGGGATAGCTAATGAAAAACTGTTTTTT. This chain uses TRBV4-2 with TRBJ1-4, with D possibly matching TRBD1 (6 bases). Trimming took 2 bases from V and 3 from J, leaving 19 bases between them. The germline CDR1 and CDR2 sequences are LGHNA and YNFKEQ. The CDR3 totals 18 residues.

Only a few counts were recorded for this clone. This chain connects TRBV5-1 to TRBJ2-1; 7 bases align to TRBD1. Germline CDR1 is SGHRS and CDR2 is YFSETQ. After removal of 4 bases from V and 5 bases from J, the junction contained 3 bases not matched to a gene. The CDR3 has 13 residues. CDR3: CASSLGQDNEQFF. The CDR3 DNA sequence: TGCGCCAGCAGCCTCGGACAGGACAATGAGCAGTTCTTC.

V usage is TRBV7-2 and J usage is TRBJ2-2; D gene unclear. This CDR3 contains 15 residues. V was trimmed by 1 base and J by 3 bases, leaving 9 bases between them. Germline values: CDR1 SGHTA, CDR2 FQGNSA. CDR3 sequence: CASSLEATDTGELFF. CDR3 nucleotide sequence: TGTGCCAGCAGCTTAGAAGCTACAGACACCGGGGAGCTGTTTTTT.

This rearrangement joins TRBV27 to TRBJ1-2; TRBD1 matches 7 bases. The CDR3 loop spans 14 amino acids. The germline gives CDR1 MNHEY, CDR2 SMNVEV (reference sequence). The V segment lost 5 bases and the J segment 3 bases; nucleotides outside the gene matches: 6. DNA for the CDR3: TGTGCCAGCAGTCCGATGACAGGGTACTATGGCTACACCTTC. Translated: CASSPMTGYYGYTF.

The CDR3 DNA reads TGTGCCAGCTCACCGAGAGGTGCGAACTCTGGAAACACCATATATTTT. Its translation: CASSPRGANSGNTIYF. This sequence joins TRBV18 and TRBJ1-3; D gene uncertain. From germline, CDR1 is KGHSH and CDR2 LQKENI. V was pared by 3 bases and J by 0 bases, with 12 bases between. The CDR3 has 16 amino acids.

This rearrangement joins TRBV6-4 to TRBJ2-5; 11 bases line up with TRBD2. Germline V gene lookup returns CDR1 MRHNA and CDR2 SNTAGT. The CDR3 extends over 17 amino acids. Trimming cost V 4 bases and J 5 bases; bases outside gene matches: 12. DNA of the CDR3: TGTGCCAGCAGTGTCCCAAATAGCGGGAGGGCCGGCGAGACCCAGTACTTC. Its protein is CASSVPNSGRAGETQYF.

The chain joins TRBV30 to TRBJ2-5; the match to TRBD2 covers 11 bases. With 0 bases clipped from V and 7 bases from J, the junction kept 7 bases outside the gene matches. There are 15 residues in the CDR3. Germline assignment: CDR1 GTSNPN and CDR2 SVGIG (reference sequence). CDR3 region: CAWSVGTSGLGTQYF. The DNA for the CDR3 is TGTGCCTGGAGTGTGGGGACTAGCGGACTTGGGACCCAGTACTTC.

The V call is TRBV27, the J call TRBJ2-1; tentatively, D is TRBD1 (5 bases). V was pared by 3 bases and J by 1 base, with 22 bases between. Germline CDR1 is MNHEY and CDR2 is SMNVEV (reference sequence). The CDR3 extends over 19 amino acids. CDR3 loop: CASSFALQGGRTSYNEQFF. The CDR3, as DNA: TGTGCCAGCAGTTTCGCCCTCCAGGGCGGACGAACTTCCTACAATGAGCAGTTCTTC.

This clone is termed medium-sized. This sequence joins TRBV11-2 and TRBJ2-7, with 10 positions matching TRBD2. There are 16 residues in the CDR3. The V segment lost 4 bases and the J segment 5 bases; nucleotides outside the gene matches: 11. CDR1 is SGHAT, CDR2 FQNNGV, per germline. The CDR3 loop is CASSYRSGRALHEQYF. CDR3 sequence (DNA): TGTGCCAGCAGCTACCGGAGCGGGAGGGCCCTCCACGAGCAGTACTTC.

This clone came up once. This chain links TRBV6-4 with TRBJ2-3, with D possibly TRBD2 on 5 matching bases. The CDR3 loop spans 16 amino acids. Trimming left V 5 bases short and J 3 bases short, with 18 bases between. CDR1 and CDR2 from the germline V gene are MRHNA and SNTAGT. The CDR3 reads CASSSSMGSGTDTQYF. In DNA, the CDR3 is TGTGCCAGCAGTTCCTCGATGGGGAGTGGGACAGATACGCAGTATTTT.

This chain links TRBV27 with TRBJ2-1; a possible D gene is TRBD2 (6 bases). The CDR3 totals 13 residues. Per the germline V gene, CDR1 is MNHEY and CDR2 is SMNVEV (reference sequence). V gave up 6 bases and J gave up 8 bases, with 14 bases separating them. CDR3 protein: CASSAGTDHEQFF. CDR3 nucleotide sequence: TGTGCCAGCAGCGCGGGAACAGACCATGAGCAGTTCTTC.

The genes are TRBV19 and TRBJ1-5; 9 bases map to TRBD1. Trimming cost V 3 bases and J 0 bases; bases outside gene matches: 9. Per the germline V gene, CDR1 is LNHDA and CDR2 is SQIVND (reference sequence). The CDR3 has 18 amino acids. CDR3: CASSILWTGVNSNQPQHF. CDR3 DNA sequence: TGTGCCAGTAGTATCCTCTGGACAGGGGTAAATAGCAATCAGCCCCAGCATTTT.

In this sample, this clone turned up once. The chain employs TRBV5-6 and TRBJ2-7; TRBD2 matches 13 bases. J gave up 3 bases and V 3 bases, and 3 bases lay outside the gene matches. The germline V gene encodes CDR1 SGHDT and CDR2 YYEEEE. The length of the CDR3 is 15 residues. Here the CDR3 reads CASSWTSGRDYEQYF. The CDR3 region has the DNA TGTGCCAGCAGCTGGACTAGCGGGAGAGACTACGAGCAGTACTTC.

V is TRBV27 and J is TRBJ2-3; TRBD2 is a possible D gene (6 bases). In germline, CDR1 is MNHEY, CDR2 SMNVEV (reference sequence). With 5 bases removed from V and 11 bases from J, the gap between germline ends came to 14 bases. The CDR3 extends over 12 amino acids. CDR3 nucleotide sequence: TGTGCCAGCAGTCCCGACCGGGGGATGCAGTATTTT. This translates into CASSPDRGMQYF.

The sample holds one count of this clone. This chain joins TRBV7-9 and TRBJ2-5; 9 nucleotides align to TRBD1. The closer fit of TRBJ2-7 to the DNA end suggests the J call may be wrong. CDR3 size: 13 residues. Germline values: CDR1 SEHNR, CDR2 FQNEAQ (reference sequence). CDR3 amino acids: CASSPGQGHEQYF. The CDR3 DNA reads TGTGCCAGCAGCCCTGGACAGGGGCACGAGCAGTACTTC.

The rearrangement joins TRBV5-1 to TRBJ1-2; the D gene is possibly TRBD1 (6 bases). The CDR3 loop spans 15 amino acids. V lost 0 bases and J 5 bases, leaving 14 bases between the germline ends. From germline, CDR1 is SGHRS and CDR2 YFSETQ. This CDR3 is CASSLVGGARYGYTF. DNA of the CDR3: TGCGCCAGCAGCTTGGTAGGGGGGGCGCGATATGGCTACACCTTC. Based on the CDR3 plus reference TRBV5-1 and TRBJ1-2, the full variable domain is KAGVTQTPRYLIKTRGQQVTLSCSPISGHRSVSWYQQTPGQGLQFLFEYFSETQRNKGNFPGRFSGRQFSNSRSEMNVSTLELGDSALYLCASSLVGGARYGYTFGSGTRLTVV.

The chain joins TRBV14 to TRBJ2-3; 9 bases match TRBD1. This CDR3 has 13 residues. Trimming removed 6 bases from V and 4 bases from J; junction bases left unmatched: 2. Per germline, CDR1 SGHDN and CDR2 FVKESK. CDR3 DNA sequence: TGTGCCAGCAGGCGGACAGGGGCAGATACGCAGTATTTT. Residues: CASRRTGADTQYF.

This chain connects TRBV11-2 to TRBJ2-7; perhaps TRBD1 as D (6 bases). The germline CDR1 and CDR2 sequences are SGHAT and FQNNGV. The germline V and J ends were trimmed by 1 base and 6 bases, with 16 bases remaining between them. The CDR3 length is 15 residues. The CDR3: CASSLGRDIPSEQYF. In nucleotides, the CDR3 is TGTGCCAGCAGCTTAGGCCGGGACATCCCCTCCGAGCAGTACTTC.

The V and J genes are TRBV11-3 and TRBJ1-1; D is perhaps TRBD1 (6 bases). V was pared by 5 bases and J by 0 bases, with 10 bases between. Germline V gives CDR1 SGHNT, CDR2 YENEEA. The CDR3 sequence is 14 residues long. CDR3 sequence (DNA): TGTGCCAGCAGCACCGAGGGGGTGAACACTGAAGCTTTCTTT. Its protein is CASSTEGVNTEAFF.

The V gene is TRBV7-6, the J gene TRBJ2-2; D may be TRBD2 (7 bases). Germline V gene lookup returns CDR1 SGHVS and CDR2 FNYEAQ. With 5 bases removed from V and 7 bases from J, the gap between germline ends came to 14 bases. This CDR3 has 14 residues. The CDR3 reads CASSTYREGGELFF. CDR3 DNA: TGTGCCAGCAGCACCTACAGGGAGGGCGGGGAGCTGTTTTTT.

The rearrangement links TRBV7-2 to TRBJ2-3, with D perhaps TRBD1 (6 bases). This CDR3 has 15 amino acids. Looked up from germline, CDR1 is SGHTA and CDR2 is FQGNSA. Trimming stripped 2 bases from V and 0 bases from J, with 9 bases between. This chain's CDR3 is CASSLYGTSTDTQYF. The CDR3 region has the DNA TGTGCCAGCAGCTTATACGGGACAAGCACAGATACGCAGTATTTT. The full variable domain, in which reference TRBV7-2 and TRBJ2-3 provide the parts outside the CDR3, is GAGVSQSPSNKVTEKGKDVELRCDPISGHTALYWYRQSLGQGLEFLIYFQGNSAPDKSGLPSDRFSAERTGGSVSTLTIQRTQQEDSAVYLCASSLYGTSTDTQYFGPGTRLTVL.